This T cell receptor beta chain is from a study of control samples from healthy donors and cancer patients. Germline CDR1 and CDR2: MNHEY and SVGAGI. This CDR3 has 13 amino acids. Trimming cost V 6 bases and J 7 bases, with 13 bases left between them. Data came from immunoSEQ multiplex PCR; TCRdb stores just in-frame clones and leaves some out. The table records about 130,000 clones, 75% to 95% of them present only once. The sequenced sample consisted of blood. The receptor comes from a man aged 35 to 55 in good health. The V gene is TRBV6-5, the J gene TRBJ1-5; D unclear. CDR3 bases: TGTGCCAGCAGAGAGATCCCTTGGCAGCCCCAGCATTTT. This sequence encodes CASREIPWQPQHF.